The 27 T cell receptor beta chains below were found in one sample sequenced in a study of CD8+CD57+ T cells in acquired aplastic anemia. TCR beta VDJ and CDR3 profiling used genomic DNA as template. TCRdb independently ran MiXCR on the reads; one entry per CDR3 protein. The sample has just over 200,000 distinct CDR3 sequences; more than 55% are singletons. All patients picked for sequencing had shown, by flow cytometry, an expansion of CD8+CD57+ cells. Input material: sorted CD4+, CD8+, or CD8+CD57+ T cells (not recorded which) from PBMCs. These receptors originate from a human donor with aplastic anemia.

The rearrangement links TRBV6-1 to TRBJ2-3, with 10 bases aligning to TRBD1. With 7 bases clipped from V and 6 bases from J, the junction kept 10 bases outside the gene matches. This CDR3 is 15 amino acids long. Germline V gives CDR1 MNHNS, CDR2 SASEGT. CDR3: CASIRTGGVSDTQYF. The CDR3, as DNA: TGTGCCAGCATTAGGACAGGGGGGGTTTCGGATACGCAGTATTTT.

This clonotype was counted ten times or more. The chain employs TRBV7-9 and TRBJ2-1; D is possibly TRBD1 (5 bases). V dropped 5 bases and J dropped 2 bases, with 13 bases sitting between them. The length of the CDR3 is 15 residues. Germline values: CDR1 SEHNR, CDR2 FQNEAQ (reference sequence). The CDR3 DNA is TGTGCCAGCAGCAGCGACAGACGCCCCTACAATGAGCAGTTCTTC. Residues: CASSSDRRPYNEQFF.

In this sample, this clonotype turned up many times. This chain joins TRBV7-3 and TRBJ2-7, with 10 bases fitting TRBD1. Germline lookup yields CDR1 SGHTA and CDR2 FQGTGA. This CDR3 is built from 15 residues. J lost 6 bases, V lost 5 bases, and 10 bases had no gene match. The CDR3 reads CASSPKGDRGSEQYF. The CDR3 DNA follows: TGTGCCAGCAGCCCTAAAGGGGACAGGGGTTCCGAGCAGTACTTC. Full variable domain (missing parts from reference TRBV7-3 and TRBJ2-7): GAGVSQTPSNKVTEKGKYVELRCDPISGHTALYWYRQSLGQGPEFLIYFQGTGAADDSGLPNDRFFAVRPEGSVSTLKIQRTERGDSAVYLCASSPKGDRGSEQYFGPGTRLTVT.

The J gene is TRBJ1-1, the V gene TRBV7-9; possible D gene TRBD1, 5 bases. The CDR3 consists of 13 residues. Germline values: CDR1 SEHNR, CDR2 FQNEAQ (reference sequence). The V gene lost 0 bases and the J gene lost 7 bases, with 9 bases spanning the gap. For the CDR3, the DNA is TGTGCCAGCAGCTTAGCCCAGGGACTTGAAGCTTTCTTT. Its protein product is CASSLAQGLEAFF.

The CDR3 sequence: CASRIGGGTTYEQYF. The CDR3 nucleotides are TGTGCCAGCAGGATAGGGGGAGGCACCACCTACGAGCAGTACTTC. V is TRBV11-2 and J is TRBJ2-7, with D perhaps given as TRBD1 or TRBD2 (6 bases each). Trimming took off 6 bases at V and 2 bases at J, with 17 bases between the two ends. The CDR3 has 15 residues. Germline-derived CDR1 and CDR2 are SGHAT and FQNNGV.

The chain joins TRBV7-9 to TRBJ2-7; a weak D match, TRBD2 (6 bases). The CDR3 sequence is 17 residues long. The germline V gene has CDR1 SEHNR and CDR2 FQNEAQ (reference sequence). V was cut by 9 bases and J by 4 bases, with 28 bases left in between. DNA of the CDR3: TGTGCCAGGGCGGACCGCCGTTGGAACTGGGGGAGGTACGAGCAGTACTTC. Translation: CARADRRWNWGRYEQYF.

This clonotype was seen only once. The gene calls are TRBV7-6 and TRBJ2-2; the D gene is possibly TRBD1 (6 bases). CDR1 is SGHVS and CDR2 is FNYEAQ in the germline V gene. The CDR3 runs 16 residues. V gave up 1 base and J gave up 1 base, with 10 bases separating them. The CDR3 spells CASSLVGAVNTGELFF. DNA of the CDR3: TGTGCCAGCAGCTTAGTGGGGGCAGTGAACACCGGGGAGCTGTTTTTT.

This clonotype was detected a few times. This chain links TRBV7-2 with TRBJ2-3; D is uncertain. V shed 2 bases and J shed 2 bases, with 2 bases lying between them. This CDR3 region has 12 residues. From germline, CDR1 is SGHTA and CDR2 FQGNSA. The CDR3 reads CASSLYTDTQYF. CDR3 bases: TGTGCCAGCAGCTTATACACAGATACGCAGTATTTT. Together with reference TRBV7-2 and TRBJ2-3, the CDR3 gives the full variable domain: GAGVSQSPSNKVTEKGKDVELRCDPISGHTALYWYRQSLGQGLEFLIYFQGNSAPDKSGLPSDRFSAERTGGSVSTLTIQRTQQEDSAVYLCASSLYTDTQYFGPGTRLTVL.

The chain links TRBV7-9 to TRBJ2-5, with D possibly being TRBD1 or TRBD2 (5 bases each). V lost 5 bases, J lost 2 bases, and 18 bases lay in between. CDR3 length: 16 amino acids. CDR1 is SEHNR, CDR2 FQNEAQ, per germline (reference sequence). CDR3 coding DNA: TGTGCCAGCAGCACTTCATCGGGGCCACTACAAGAGACCCAGTACTTC. It is translated as CASSTSSGPLQETQYF.

The V call is TRBV20-1, the J call TRBJ2-7; weak D call: TRBD2 (5 bases). The germline CDR1 and CDR2 sequences are DFQATT and SNEGSKA (reference sequence). The ends were cut back, 0 bases at V and 2 bases at J, with 14 bases in the middle. The CDR3 has 15 residues. CDR3 residues: CSARDSGRGTYEQYF. CDR3 coding DNA: TGCAGTGCTAGAGATTCTGGCCGGGGAACCTACGAGCAGTACTTC.

This chain joins TRBV15 and TRBJ2-5; 7 bases agree with TRBD2. Germline assignment: CDR1 LNHNV and CDR2 YYDKDF (reference sequence). With V trimmed by 3 bases and J by 4 bases, 8 bases remained unmatched. The CDR3 runs 15 residues. The CDR3 is CATSSRRAGVETQYF. DNA for the CDR3: TGTGCCACCAGCAGCCGTCGGGCGGGGGTAGAGACCCAGTACTTC.

This clonotype came up a few times. The CDR3, as DNA: TGTGCCAGCAGTGATAGCGGTGGGAAACGTGGCTACACCTTC. Translating it yields CASSDSGGKRGYTF. V usage is TRBV2 and J usage is TRBJ1-2; D uncertain. The CDR3 extends over 14 amino acids. In germline, CDR1 is SNHLY, CDR2 FYNNEI. Trimming pared 3 bases from V and 7 bases from J, leaving 15 bases between.

This clonotype was detected ten times or more. This chain connects TRBV7-3 to TRBJ1-2; weak D call: TRBD1 (5 bases). Trimming shortened V by 3 bases and J by 2 bases, and 13 bases separated the two germline ends. This CDR3 has 15 residues. Germline CDR1 and CDR2: SGHTA and FQGTGA. The DNA of the CDR3 is TGTGCCAGCAGCTTCCAGGGTAGTGACAACTATGGCTACACCTTC. Residues: CASSFQGSDNYGYTF. Using reference TRBV7-3 and TRBJ1-2 for the parts outside the CDR3, the full variable domain is GAGVSQTPSNKVTEKGKYVELRCDPISGHTALYWYRQSLGQGPEFLIYFQGTGAADDSGLPNDRFFAVRPEGSVSTLKIQRTERGDSAVYLCASSFQGSDNYGYTFGSGTRLTVV.

V gene TRBV29-1 combines with J gene TRBJ2-7; D is ambiguous. The CDR3 consists of 13 residues. V was shortened by 4 bases and J by 0 bases, with 10 bases between the two germline ends. CDR1 is SQVTM and CDR2 is ANQGSEA in the germline V gene. Here the CDR3 DNA reads TGCAGCGTTGTATTCTGGGACTCCTACGAGCAGTACTTC. This encodes CSVVFWDSYEQYF.

This clonotype came up a few times. V gene TRBV7-9 combines with J gene TRBJ2-6; D uncertain. The CDR3 runs to 17 residues. Between the trimmed V and J ends, which lost 4 bases and 1 base, there was a span of 14 bases. Germline CDR1 and CDR2: SEHNR and FQNEAQ (reference sequence). In nucleotides, the CDR3 is TGTGCCAGCAGCTCCCCCCCGGGTAGGTCTGGGGCCAACGTCCTGACTTTC. It specifies CASSSPPGRSGANVLTF.

The chain is built from TRBV20-1 and TRBJ2-7; 10 bases are a match to TRBD2. The germline V gene has CDR1 DFQATT and CDR2 SNEGSKA (reference sequence). With V trimmed by 0 bases and J by 2 bases, 28 bases remained unmatched. The CDR3 spans 23 residues. DNA of the CDR3: TGCAGTGCTAGAGATCCCCTACCGGGACAGGACTCCCGACTAGCGGGCATCCCCTACGAGCAGTACTTC. The encoded protein is CSARDPLPGQDSRLAGIPYEQYF.

Only a few counts were recorded for this clonotype. The junction shows a germline mismatch at one end, possibly a read error. The chain couples TRBV20-1 to TRBJ1-2; D unresolved. The CDR3 spans 16 residues. Per germline, CDR1 DFQATT and CDR2 SNEGSKA (reference sequence). The CDR3 DNA sequence: TGCAGTGCCAGAGGCCAGACCCTTCTGGAGAACTATGGCTACACCTTC. Amino acid sequence: CSARGQTLLENYGYTF.

CDR3 sequence (DNA): TGTGCCAGCAGCCGAAGTCTGGGGACTGAAGCTTTCTTT. The encoded protein is CASSRSLGTEAFF. The chain combines TRBV10-3 with TRBJ1-1; no clear D. Germline V gene lookup returns CDR1 ENHRY and CDR2 SYGVKD. This CDR3 has 13 amino acids. Deletions cut 10 bases from V and 5 bases from J, with 17 bases between.

Notes on this clonotype: A much larger clone differs from this one at a single base, so this may be a read error. CDR3 nucleotide sequence: TGTGCCACCAGCAGCTCCAGGTCGGGACAGGGGTTCCACGAGCGGTACTTC. Protein sequence: CATSSSRSGQGFHERYF. The chain combines TRBV15 with TRBJ2-1; 10 bases fit TRBD1. The length of the CDR3 is 17 residues. CDR1 and CDR2 from the germline V gene are LNHNV and YYDKDF (reference sequence).

The chain is built from TRBV24-1 and TRBJ2-2; 11 nucleotides match TRBD1. Trimming removed 7 bases from V and 5 bases from J; junction bases left unmatched: 2. The CDR3 sequence is 14 residues long. Germline V lookup: CDR1 KGHDR, CDR2 SFDVKD. The CDR3 protein is CATSGQGATGELFF. DNA for the CDR3: TGTGCCACCAGCGGACAGGGGGCTACCGGGGAGCTGTTTTTT.

This clonotype showed up just a few times. The chain combines TRBV7-9 with TRBJ2-7; TRBD2 matches 9 bases. CDR1 is SEHNR, CDR2 FQNEAQ, per germline (reference sequence). The CDR3 consists of 12 residues. V trimming: 8 bases; J trimming: 6 bases; junction bases outside the gene matches: 5. The CDR3 loop is CASGLAGLEQYF. The CDR3 nucleotides read TGTGCCAGCGGTCTAGCGGGACTCGAGCAGTACTTC.

This chain links TRBV5-6 with TRBJ2-2; no clear D. The CDR3 has 15 residues. Germline V gene lookup returns CDR1 SGHDT and CDR2 YYEEEE. Trimming cost V 1 base and J 3 bases, with 10 bases left between them. The CDR3: CASSLFARYTGELFF. CDR3 DNA: TGTGCCAGCAGCTTGTTTGCCCGTTACACCGGGGAGCTGTTTTTT.

This chain connects TRBV20-1 to TRBJ2-7, with 9 bases fitting TRBD1. The V segment lost 5 bases and the J segment 0 bases; nucleotides outside the gene matches: 2. CDR1 is DFQATT and CDR2 is SNEGSKA in the germline V gene (reference sequence). This CDR3 is 13 amino acids long. CDR3 amino acids: CSAWTGASYEQYF. The CDR3 bases are TGCAGTGCTTGGACAGGGGCCTCCTACGAGCAGTACTTC.

The sample holds one count of this clonotype. V gene TRBV6-2 or TRBV6-3 combines with J gene TRBJ2-7; the match to TRBD2 covers 9 bases. Per the germline V gene, CDR1 is MNHEY and CDR2 is SVGEGT. The ends lost 7 bases at V and 6 bases at J; junction bases unmatched: 10. This CDR3 region has 14 residues. CDR3 protein: CASTPLGAGGEQYF. The CDR3 coding sequence is TGTGCCAGCACCCCCCTGGGAGCGGGAGGCGAGCAGTACTTC.

CDR3 bases: TGTGCCAGCAGCTTAGCCCAGGGGGCGCTAGGTCGCACGCAGTATTTT. Amino acid sequence: CASSLAQGALGRTQYF. The chain recombines TRBV7-6 with TRBJ2-3, with TRBD1 matching over 8 bases. The CDR3 is made up of 16 amino acids. Trimming cost V 0 bases and J 9 bases; bases outside gene matches: 11. Germline V gives CDR1 SGHVS, CDR2 FNYEAQ. Supplemented by reference TRBV7-6 and TRBJ2-3, the full variable domain reads GAGVSQSPRYKVTKRGQDVALRCDPISGHVSLYWYRQALGQGPEFLTYFNYEAQQDKSGLPNDRFSAERPEGSISTLTIQRTEQRDSAMYRCASSLAQGALGRTQYFGPGTRLTVL.

This clonotype was observed a few times. CDR3 sequence (DNA): TGTGCCAGCGTGATCCGGGGTTACACAGATACGCAGTATTTT. Protein: CASVIRGYTDTQYF. V usage is TRBV2 and J usage is TRBJ2-3, with a possible D match to TRBD2 (5 bases). Per germline, CDR1 SNHLY and CDR2 FYNNEI. CDR3 length equals 14 residues. V shed 8 bases and J shed 2 bases, with 14 bases lying between them.

As concerns this clonotype: A much larger clone differs from this one at a single base, so this may be a read error. The chain has TRBV7-7 and TRBJ2-1; weak D call: TRBD2 (5 bases). The CDR3 has 15 residues. Germline V gene lookup returns CDR1 SSHAT and CDR2 FNYEAQ (reference sequence). Written as DNA, the CDR3 is TGTGCTGGCAGCTTAGGACTGGACTCCTACAATGAGCAGTTCTTC. Its protein product is CAGSLGLDSYNEQFF.